Only a few counts were recorded for the clone carrying this TCR beta chain. This CDR3 has 13 amino acids. The V end lost 6 bases, the J end lost 5 bases, and 13 bases lay between the germline ends. The germline V gene encodes CDR1 MNHEY and CDR2 SVGAGI. The method was immunoSEQ multiplex PCR; TCRdb's version includes in-frame clones alone and lacks a portion of them. The sample lists some 290,000 clones, about four fifths occurring once. This record belongs to a study of blood T cell repertoires in COVID-19. Study at large: Sample material is recorded as cDNA or gDNA derived from T cells, B-cell-depleted T cells, or PBMCs.

What was sequenced was peripheral blood. The chain recombines TRBV6-5 with TRBJ1-1; D is perhaps TRBD1 (6 bases). The sequence was collected from a woman in her fifties or sixties with active or convalescent COVID-19. This CDR3 is CASRNGGATEAFF. The DNA of the CDR3 is TGTGCCAGCAGAAACGGGGGGGCTACTGAAGCTTTCTTT.